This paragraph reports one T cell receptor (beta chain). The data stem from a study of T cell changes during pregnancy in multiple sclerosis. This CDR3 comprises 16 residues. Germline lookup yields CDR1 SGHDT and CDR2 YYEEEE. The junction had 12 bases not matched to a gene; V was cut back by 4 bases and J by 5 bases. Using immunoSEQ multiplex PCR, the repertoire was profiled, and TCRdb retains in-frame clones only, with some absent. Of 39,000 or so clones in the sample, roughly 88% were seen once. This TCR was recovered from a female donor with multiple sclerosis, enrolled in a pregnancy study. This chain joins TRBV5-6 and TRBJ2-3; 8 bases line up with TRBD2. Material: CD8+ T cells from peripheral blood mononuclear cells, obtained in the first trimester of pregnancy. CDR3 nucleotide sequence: TGTGCCAGCAGCCCGGCGGCTAGCGGGCTGGTAGATACGCAGTATTTT. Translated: CASSPAASGLVDTQYF. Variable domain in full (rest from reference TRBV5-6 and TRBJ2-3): DAGVTQSPTHLIKTRGQQVTLRCSPKSGHDTVSWYQQALGQGPQFIFQYYEEEERQRGNFPDRFSGHQFPNYSSELNVNALLLGDSALYLCASSPAASGLVDTQYFGPGTRLTVL.